This T cell receptor beta chain came from a study of beta chain features in type 1 diabetes. What was sequenced were expressed TCRB transcripts, since all of the isolated RNA had been reverse transcribed. The repertoire was sequenced with immunoSEQ multiplex PCR; TCRdb's copy has only in-frame clones and lacks some. Seen here are approximately 600,000 clones, 9.5% to 15% observed once, and the top ten hold around 0.12%. Study-wide points: Across all four CD4+ subsets, people with type 1 diabetes showed modestly shorter TCRB CDR3s. In type 1 diabetes patients, VDJ junctions had fewer insertions; deletions at these junctions were more frequent. Over-representation of high TCR-expressing cells was a possible consequence of cDNA sequencing.

This CDR3 is 13 amino acids long. The V end lost 6 bases, the J end lost 6 bases, and 11 bases lay between the germline ends. CDR1 is WSHSY and CDR2 is SAAADI in the germline V gene. This clone was seen only a few times. The antigen remains unidentified. The V and J genes are TRBV10-2 and TRBJ2-2; D is perhaps TRBD1 (6 bases). This clonotype was obtained from a man aged 30-40 years with type 1 diabetes. Sequencing used naive CD4+ T cells from blood. The CDR3 here is CASRRTGSGELFF. In nucleotides, the CDR3 is TGCGCCAGCAGAAGAACAGGGTCCGGGGAGCTGTTTTTT.